This TCR beta chain stems from a study of T cells in Graves' hyperthyroidism and ophthalmopathy. Study-wide background: Peripheral blood collection took place at initial diagnosis, before any treatment.

Amplified regions were TCR beta CDR3 sequences from RNA transcripts. TCR CDR3 underwent first-round RT-PCR with the HTBI primer set. In TCRdb, the multiplex PCR reads were re-called with MiXCR into one record per CDR3 protein. This table has 700,000 to 850,000 distinct CDR3 sequences, around 40% appearing once. Germline V lookup: CDR1 SEHNR, CDR2 FQNEAQ (reference sequence). This CDR3 spans 14 amino acids. Sequencing was performed on blood. This sequence was found in a woman aged 40 to 50 with Graves' hyperthyroidism. The chain uses TRBV7-9 and TRBJ2-7; 9 bases line up with TRBD2. The J call could be wrong; TRBJ2-1 is a better fit for the DNA end. The DNA for the CDR3 is TGTGCCAGCAGCTTACTGGGACTAGCCAATGAGCAGTTCTTC. Protein: CASSLLGLANEQFF.